This entry lists 16 T cell receptor beta chains sequenced from one sample in a study of chronic HIV infection and antiretroviral therapy. TCRdb redid the calling of the 5' RACE reads with MiXCR, one entry per CDR3 protein. The table lists 45,000 to 55,000 distinct CDR3 sequences, about a fifth of them singletons. The specimen was peripheral blood. The receptor set was obtained from an adult who had HIV and had not received antiretroviral therapy, or was an uninfected healthy control (not recorded which).

In this sample, this clonotype turned up a few times. The rearrangement joins TRBV20-1 to TRBJ1-5, with a tentative D call TRBD1 (6 bases). Germline CDR1 reads DFQATT; CDR2 reads SNEGSKA (reference sequence). The CDR3 has 14 amino acids. V was clipped by 5 bases and J by 3 bases, with 14 bases between them. As DNA, the CDR3 is TGCAGTGCTGCTACAGGGTGGTACAATCAGCCCCAGCATTTT. It yields the protein CSAATGWYNQPQHF.

This clonotype was observed a few times. CDR3 sequence (DNA): TGTGCCAGCAGTCGTAGCGGGAGGGCGGGTGAGCAGTTCTTC. This encodes CASSRSGRAGEQFF. V and J are TRBV6-5 and TRBJ2-1; the match to TRBD2 covers 11 bases. After removal of 5 bases from V and 9 bases from J, the junction contained 6 bases not matched to a gene. The CDR3 length is 14 residues. Germline CDR1 MNHEY, CDR2 SVGAGI.

The J gene is TRBJ1-4, the V gene TRBV28; D gene uncertain. The CDR3 covers 12 residues. The V gene's germline CDR1 is MDHEN and CDR2 SYDVKM. Trimming removed 4 bases from V and 8 bases from J, with 8 bases in between. CDR3 sequence reads: CASSWVGEKLFF. In DNA, the CDR3 is TGTGCCAGCAGTTGGGTCGGAGAAAAACTGTTTTTT.

The chain has TRBV2 and TRBJ1-5; no clear D gene. Germline lookup yields CDR1 SNHLY and CDR2 FYNNEI. Trimming removed 7 bases at V and 5 bases at J, with 9 bases between. CDR3 length equals 12 residues. The CDR3 spells CASKQPDQPQHF. In DNA, the CDR3 is TGTGCCAGCAAACAGCCTGATCAGCCCCAGCATTTT.

Concerning this clonotype: One end of the junction fails to match germline, which may point to a read error. The chain employs TRBV2 and TRBJ2-1; possible D gene TRBD2, 7 bases. CDR3 length: 11 amino acids. From germline, CDR1 is SNHLY and CDR2 FYNNEI. CDR3 DNA: TGTGCCAGTAGGGAGGGGGATGCGGGGGTTTTC. This translates into CASREGDAGVF.

This chain uses TRBV11-2 with TRBJ2-7; D unclear. The germline V gene encodes CDR1 SGHAT and CDR2 FQNNGV. With 3 bases removed from V and 3 bases from J, the gap between germline ends came to 6 bases. CDR3 length: 12 residues. CDR3 in DNA: TGTGCCAGCAGCTTCACCCGCTACGAGCAGTACTTC. Encoded protein: CASSFTRYEQYF.

The gene calls are TRBV4-1 and TRBJ1-1; D gene ambiguous. Between the trimmed V and J ends, which lost 1 base and 1 base, there was a span of 10 bases. Germline V gene data show CDR1 as MGHRA and CDR2 as YSYEKL. The CDR3 sequence is 15 residues long. CDR3 bases: TGCGCCAGCAGCCAAGCTGGGGATCCGAACACTGAAGCTTTCTTT. This encodes CASSQAGDPNTEAFF.

This clonotype has just a few counts. The chain is built from TRBV6-5 and TRBJ2-7, with D perhaps matching TRBD1 (6 bases). The CDR3 has 15 amino acids. The germline V gene encodes CDR1 MNHEY and CDR2 SVGAGI. V was pared by 0 bases and J by 5 bases, with 14 bases between. The DNA for the CDR3 is TGTGCCAGCAGTTACTCTAGACAGGCCCTGGACGAGCAGTACTTC. It is translated as CASSYSRQALDEQYF.

This clonotype appeared once. The chain carries TRBV24-1 and TRBJ1-1; D remains ambiguous. Germline-derived CDR1 and CDR2 are KGHDR and SFDVKD. The CDR3 runs to 13 residues. V was clipped by 1 base and J by 1 base, with 3 bases between them. This CDR3 reads CATSDFGNTEAFF. As DNA, the CDR3 is TGTGCCACCAGTGATTTCGGGAACACTGAAGCTTTCTTT.

This clonotype was seen a few times. The chain couples TRBV15 to TRBJ2-1; D is unresolved. The CDR3 has 13 amino acids. Per the germline V gene, CDR1 is LNHNV and CDR2 is YYDKDF (reference sequence). Trimming removed 3 bases from V and 9 bases from J, with 12 bases in between. The CDR3 DNA is TGTGCCACCAGCAGGATTCCGGGTAGTGAGCAGTTCTTC. Translation gives CATSRIPGSEQFF.

This clonotype was counted only a few times. The chain recombines TRBV2 with TRBJ1-5; 7 positions agree with TRBD1. The V gene's germline CDR1 is SNHLY and CDR2 FYNNEI. CDR3 length: 16 amino acids. Trimming cost V 5 bases and J 0 bases; bases outside gene matches: 7. CDR3 in DNA: TGTGCCAGCAGTAAATACGGGACAGATAGCAATCAGCCCCAGCATTTT. This translates into CASSKYGTDSNQPQHF.

The table lists this clonotype with a count of one. The chain links TRBV10-3 to TRBJ2-2; no definite D call. The germline V and J ends were trimmed by 3 bases and 8 bases, with 4 bases remaining between them. Per the germline V gene, CDR1 is ENHRY and CDR2 is SYGVKD. This CDR3 has 11 residues. The CDR3 region is CAISDGGELFF. The CDR3 DNA reads TGTGCCATCAGTGATGGGGGGGAGCTGTTTTTT.

The rearrangement links TRBV7-9 to TRBJ1-6; unclear D gene. The V gene lost 2 bases and the J gene lost 8 bases, with 13 bases spanning the gap. Germline V gene data show CDR1 as SEHNR and CDR2 as FQNEAQ (reference sequence). The CDR3 consists of 15 residues. The CDR3 coding sequence is TGTGCCAGCAGCTTATGGGAGACATCGGATTCACCCCTCCACTTT. Its protein is CASSLWETSDSPLHF.

In this sample, this clonotype turned up a few times. The rearrangement links TRBV6-2 or TRBV6-3 to TRBJ2-7; 9 positions match TRBD2. The CDR3 contains 14 residues. With 8 bases clipped from V and 6 bases from J, the junction kept 11 bases outside the gene matches. CDR1 is MNHEY, CDR2 SVGEGT, per germline. The CDR3: CASAGGSPVVEQYF. CDR3 nucleotide sequence: TGTGCCAGCGCGGGGGGGTCCCCCGTTGTCGAGCAGTACTTC.

Ten or more counts support this clonotype. The chain couples TRBV28 to TRBJ1-5, with unresolved D. Germline V lookup: CDR1 MDHEN, CDR2 SYDVKM. The CDR3 extends over 13 amino acids. The ends were cut back, 8 bases at V and 2 bases at J, with 10 bases in the middle. This chain's CDR3 is CASAEVGNQPQHF. The CDR3 DNA is TGTGCCAGCGCGGAGGTAGGCAATCAGCCCCAGCATTTT.

In this sample, this clonotype turned up a few times. The chain joins TRBV11-2 to TRBJ1-1; D unclear. The V gene lost 2 bases and the J gene lost 7 bases, with 11 bases spanning the gap. The CDR3 runs 13 residues. Germline V gene data show CDR1 as SGHAT and CDR2 as FQNNGV. CDR3 sequence: CASSLPDGIEAFF. The CDR3 DNA reads as TGTGCCAGCAGCTTACCTGACGGAATTGAAGCTTTCTTT.